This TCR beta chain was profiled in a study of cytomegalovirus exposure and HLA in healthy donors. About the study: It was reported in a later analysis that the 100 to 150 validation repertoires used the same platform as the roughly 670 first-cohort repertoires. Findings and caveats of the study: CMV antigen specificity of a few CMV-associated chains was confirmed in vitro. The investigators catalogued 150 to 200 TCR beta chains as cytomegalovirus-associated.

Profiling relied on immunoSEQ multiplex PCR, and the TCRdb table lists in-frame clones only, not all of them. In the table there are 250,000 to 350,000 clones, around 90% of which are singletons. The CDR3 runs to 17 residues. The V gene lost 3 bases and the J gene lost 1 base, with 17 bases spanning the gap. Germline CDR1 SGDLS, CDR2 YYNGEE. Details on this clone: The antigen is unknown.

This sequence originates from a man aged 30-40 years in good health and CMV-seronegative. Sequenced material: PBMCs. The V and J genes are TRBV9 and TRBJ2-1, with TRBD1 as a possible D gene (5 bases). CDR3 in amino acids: CASSASYRFTSYNEQFF. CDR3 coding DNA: TGTGCCAGCAGCGCGTCCTACAGGTTTACATCCTACAATGAGCAGTTCTTC.